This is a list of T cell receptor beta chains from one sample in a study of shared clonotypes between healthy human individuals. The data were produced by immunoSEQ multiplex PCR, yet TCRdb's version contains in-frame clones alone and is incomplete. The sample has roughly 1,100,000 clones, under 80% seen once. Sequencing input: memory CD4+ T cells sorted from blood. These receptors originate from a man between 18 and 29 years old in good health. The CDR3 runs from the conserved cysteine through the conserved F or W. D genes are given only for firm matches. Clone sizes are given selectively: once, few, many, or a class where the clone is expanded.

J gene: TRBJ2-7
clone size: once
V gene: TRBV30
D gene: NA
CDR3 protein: CAWSVQSVTYEQYF
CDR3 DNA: TGTGCCTGGAGTGTACAATCAGTAACCTACGAGCAGTACTTC

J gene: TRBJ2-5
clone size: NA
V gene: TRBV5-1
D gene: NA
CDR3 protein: CASSLEGPRETQYF
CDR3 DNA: TGCGCCAGCAGCTTGGAGGGGCCCCGCGAGACCCAGTACTTC

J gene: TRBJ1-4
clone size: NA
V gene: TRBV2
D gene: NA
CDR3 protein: CASWGNEKLFF
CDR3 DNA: TGTGCCAGCTGGGGTAATGAAAAACTGTTTTTT

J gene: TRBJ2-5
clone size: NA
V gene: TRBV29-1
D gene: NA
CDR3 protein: CSVGEETQYF
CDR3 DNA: TGCAGCGTGGGGGAAGAGACCCAGTACTTC

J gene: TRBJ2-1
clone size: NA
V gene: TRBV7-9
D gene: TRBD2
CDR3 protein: CASSLALLVREGTYNEQFF
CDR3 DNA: TGTGCCAGCAGCCTAGCCCTCCTAGTGCGGGAGGGAACTTACAATGAGCAGTTCTTC

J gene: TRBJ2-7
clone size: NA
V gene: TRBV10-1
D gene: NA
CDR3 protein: CASSDRDSSHEQYF
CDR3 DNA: TGCGCCAGCAGTGATAGAGACAGCTCGCACGAGCAGTACTTC

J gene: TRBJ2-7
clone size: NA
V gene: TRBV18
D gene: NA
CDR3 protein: CASSPNFLGVGYYEQYF
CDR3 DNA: TGTGCCAGCTCACCTAACTTTTTAGGGGTAGGGTACTACGAGCAGTACTTC

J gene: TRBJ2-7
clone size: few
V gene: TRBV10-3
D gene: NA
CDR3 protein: CAISESGNAYEQYF
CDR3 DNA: TGTGCCATCAGTGAGTCGGGTAACGCCTACGAGCAGTACTTC

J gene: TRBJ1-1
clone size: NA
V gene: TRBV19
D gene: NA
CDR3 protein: CASSTRDNKNGAFF
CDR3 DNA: TGTGCCAGTAGTACTAGGGACAACAAGAACGGAGCTTTCTTT

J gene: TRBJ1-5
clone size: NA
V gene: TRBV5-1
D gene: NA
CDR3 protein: CASSLAGARGYSNQPQHF
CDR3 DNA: TGCGCCAGCAGCTTGGCCGGGGCACGAGGGTATAGCAATCAGCCCCAGCATTTT

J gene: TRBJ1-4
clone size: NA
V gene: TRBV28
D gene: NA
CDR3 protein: CASSSPGGSGEKLFF
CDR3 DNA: TGTGCCAGCAGTTCTCCGGGGGGTTCAGGTGAAAAACTGTTTTTT

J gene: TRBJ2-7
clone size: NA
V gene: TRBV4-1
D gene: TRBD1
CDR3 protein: CASSQGQGSYEQYF
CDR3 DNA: TGCGCCAGCAGCCAAGGACAGGGGAGCTACGAGCAGTACTTC

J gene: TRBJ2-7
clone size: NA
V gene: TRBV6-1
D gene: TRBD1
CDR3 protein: CASARDRGLYEQYF
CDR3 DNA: TGTGCCAGCGCCCGGGACAGGGGGCTCTACGAGCAGTACTTC

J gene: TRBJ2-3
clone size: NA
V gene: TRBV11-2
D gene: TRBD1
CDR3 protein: CASSLVGTVGTDTQYF
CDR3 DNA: TGTGCCAGCAGCTTAGTCGGGACAGTTGGCACAGATACGCAGTATTTT

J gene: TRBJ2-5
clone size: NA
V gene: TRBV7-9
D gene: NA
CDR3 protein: CASSWRVITQETQYF
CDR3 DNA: TGTGCCAGCAGCTGGAGGGTGATTACACAAGAGACCCAGTACTTC

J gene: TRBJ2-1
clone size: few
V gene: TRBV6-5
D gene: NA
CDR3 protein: CASSFFNEQFF
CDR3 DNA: TGTGCCAGCAGTTTCTTTAATGAGCAGTTCTTC

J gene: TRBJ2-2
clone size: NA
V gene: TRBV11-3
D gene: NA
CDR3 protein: CASSPHTGELFF
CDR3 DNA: TGTGCCAGCAGCCCTCACACCGGGGAGCTGTTTTTT

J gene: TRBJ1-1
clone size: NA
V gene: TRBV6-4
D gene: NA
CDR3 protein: CAGGGGMNTEAFF
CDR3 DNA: TGTGCTGGTGGGGGGGGCATGAACACTGAAGCTTTCTTT

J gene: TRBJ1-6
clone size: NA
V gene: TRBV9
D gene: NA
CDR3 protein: CASSPNKNRDSPLHF
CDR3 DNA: TGTGCCAGCAGCCCGAACAAAAACCGGGATTCACCCCTCCACTTT

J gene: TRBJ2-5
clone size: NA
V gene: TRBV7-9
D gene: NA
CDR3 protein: CASSVNQETQYF
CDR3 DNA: TGTGCCAGCAGCGTGAATCAAGAGACCCAGTACTTC

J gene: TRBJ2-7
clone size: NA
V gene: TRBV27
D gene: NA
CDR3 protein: CASSSGRGVYEQYF
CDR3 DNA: TGTGCCAGCAGTTCGGGCAGGGGGGTCTACGAGCAGTACTTC

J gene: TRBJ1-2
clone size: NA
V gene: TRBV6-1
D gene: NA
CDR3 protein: CASSAPPQVLGYTF
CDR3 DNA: TGTGCCAGCAGTGCCCCCCCCCAGGTCCTAGGCTACACCTTC

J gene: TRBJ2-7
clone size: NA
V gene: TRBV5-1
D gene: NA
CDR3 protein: CASSLALGEGGEQYF
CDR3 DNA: TGCGCCAGCAGCTTGGCCCTAGGAGAGGGGGGCGAGCAGTACTTC

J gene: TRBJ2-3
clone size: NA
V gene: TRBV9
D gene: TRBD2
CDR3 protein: CASSVASGSTDTQYF
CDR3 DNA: TGTGCCAGCAGCGTCGCTAGCGGGAGCACAGATACGCAGTATTTT

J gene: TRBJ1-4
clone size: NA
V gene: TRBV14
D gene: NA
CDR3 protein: CASSQGVSTNEKLFF
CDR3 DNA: TGTGCCAGCAGCCAGGGAGTATCGACTAATGAAAAACTGTTTTTT

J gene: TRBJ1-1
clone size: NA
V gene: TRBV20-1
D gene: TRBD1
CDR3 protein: CSATRGAEAFF
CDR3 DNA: TGCAGTGCTACCAGGGGGGCTGAAGCTTTCTTT